The 10 T cell receptor beta chains listed next were all sequenced from one sample in a study of blood T cell repertoires in COVID-19. Data came from immunoSEQ multiplex PCR; TCRdb stores just in-frame clones and leaves some out. The sample has approximately 110,000 clones, 70% to 90% seen once. Sequenced sample: peripheral blood. The receptors originated from a woman in her forties or fifties with active or convalescent COVID-19.

The chain couples TRBV6-6 to TRBJ2-3, with 7 positions matching TRBD2. Germline values: CDR1 MNHNY, CDR2 SVGAGI (reference sequence). The CDR3 extends over 16 amino acids. J was trimmed by 5 bases and V by 0 bases; bases with no gene match: 8. CDR3 DNA: TGTGCCAGCAGTTACTCACCCGGGACTATACTAGATACGCAGTATTTT. Translating gives CASSYSPGTILDTQYF.

The rearrangement uses TRBV10-3 and TRBJ1-1; a possible D gene is TRBD1 (5 bases). Germline V lookup: CDR1 ENHRY, CDR2 SYGVKD. V shed 6 bases and J shed 1 base, with 12 bases lying between them. The CDR3 is 14 amino acids. Here the CDR3 reads CAIRGSTGNTEAFF. The CDR3 DNA sequence: TGTGCCATCAGGGGATCCACAGGGAACACTGAAGCTTTCTTT.

This chain connects TRBV30 to TRBJ1-5, with TRBD1 identical over 7 bases. Germline V gene data show CDR1 as GTSNPN and CDR2 as SVGIG (reference sequence). The CDR3 consists of 13 residues. The V gene end was trimmed by 8 bases and the J gene end by 4 bases; junction bases not matched to a gene: 8. CDR3 DNA sequence: TGTGCCCTCAGCGTACAGGGGAATCAGCCCCAGCATTTT. Translated: CALSVQGNQPQHF.

The chain employs TRBV15 and TRBJ2-1, with 13 bases matching TRBD2. The CDR3 spans 15 residues. V trimming: 5 bases; J trimming: 6 bases; junction bases outside the gene matches: 4. The germline gives CDR1 LNHNV, CDR2 YYDKDF (reference sequence). The CDR3 loop is CATSQTSGRLNEQFF. The DNA for the CDR3 is TGTGCCACCAGCCAGACTAGCGGGAGGCTCAATGAGCAGTTCTTC.

J is TRBJ1-4 and V is TRBV27; TRBD1 aligns across 7 bases. The CDR3 spans 14 residues. The germline gives CDR1 MNHEY, CDR2 SMNVEV (reference sequence). V lost 2 bases, J lost 7 bases, and 4 bases stayed unmatched. The CDR3 DNA reads TGTGCCAGCAGTTTAGGGGCAGGGGGTGAAAAACTGTTTTTT. Its translation: CASSLGAGGEKLFF.

The rearrangement uses TRBV5-3 and TRBJ2-2, with D possibly matching TRBD1 (6 bases). TRBV5-3 is treated as an ORF (open reading frame) with a function not yet certain. The V gene lost 5 bases and the J gene lost 0 bases, with 11 bases spanning the gap. This CDR3 is 15 amino acids long. CDR3 loop: CARRLRTANTGELFF. The CDR3 region has the DNA TGTGCCAGAAGGTTGCGGACAGCGAACACCGGGGAGCTGTTTTTT.

The gene calls are TRBV28 and TRBJ2-7; 8 nucleotides line up with TRBD2. Unmatched junction bases numbered 3, after V lost 3 bases and J lost 5 bases. Per the germline V gene, CDR1 is MDHEN and CDR2 is SYDVKM. CDR3 length: 13 amino acids. CDR3 protein: CASSLGTRNEQYF. The CDR3 nucleotides read TGTGCCAGCAGTTTGGGGACTAGGAACGAGCAGTACTTC.

As to this clone: The same CDR3 arises from other DNA sequences in this sample as well. J is TRBJ2-7 and V is TRBV5-4; no clear D. In germline, CDR1 is SGHNT, CDR2 YYREEE (reference sequence). With 2 bases removed from V and 3 bases from J, the gap between germline ends came to 12 bases. The CDR3 extends over 14 amino acids. The CDR3 loop reads CASSLGGRSYEQYF. The CDR3 coding sequence is TGTGCCAGCAGCTTAGGCGGAAGAAGCTACGAGCAGTACTTC. Variable domain in full (rest from reference TRBV5-4 and TRBJ2-7): ETGVTQSPTHLIKTRGQQVTLRCSSQSGHNTVSWYQQALGQGPQFIFQYYREEENGRGNFPPRFSGLQFPNYSSELNVNALELDDSALYLCASSLGGRSYEQYFGPGTRLTVT.

This sequence joins TRBV27 and TRBJ2-1; 12 nucleotides line up with TRBD2. The CDR3 loop spans 16 amino acids. The J segment lost 5 bases and the V segment lost 3 bases, leaving 5 bases of the junction unmatched. The germline V gene has CDR1 MNHEY and CDR2 SMNVEV (reference sequence). CDR3 nucleotide sequence: TGTGCCAGCAGTTTCCCGACTAGCGGGAGTAACAATGAGCAGTTCTTC. Translation: CASSFPTSGSNNEQFF.

The V call is TRBV29-1, the J call TRBJ2-5; 12 bases are shared with TRBD1. This CDR3 has 14 residues. Per the germline V gene, CDR1 is SQVTM and CDR2 is ANQGSEA. V was pared by 7 bases and J by 4 bases, with 7 bases of the junction left unmatched. The CDR3 protein is CSAAGQGALETQYF. The CDR3 nucleotides read TGCAGCGCCGCGGGACAGGGGGCTTTAGAGACCCAGTACTTC.